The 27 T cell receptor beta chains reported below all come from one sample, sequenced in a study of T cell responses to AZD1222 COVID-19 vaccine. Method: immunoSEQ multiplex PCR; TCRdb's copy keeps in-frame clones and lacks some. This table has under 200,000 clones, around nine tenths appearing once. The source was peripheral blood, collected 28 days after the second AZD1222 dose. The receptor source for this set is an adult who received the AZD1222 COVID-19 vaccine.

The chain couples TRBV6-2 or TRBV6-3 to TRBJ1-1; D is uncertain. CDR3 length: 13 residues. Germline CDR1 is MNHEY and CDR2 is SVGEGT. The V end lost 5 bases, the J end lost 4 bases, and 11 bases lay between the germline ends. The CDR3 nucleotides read TGTGCCAGCAGTCAAAGTCTGGGCACTGAAGCTTTCTTT. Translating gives CASSQSLGTEAFF.

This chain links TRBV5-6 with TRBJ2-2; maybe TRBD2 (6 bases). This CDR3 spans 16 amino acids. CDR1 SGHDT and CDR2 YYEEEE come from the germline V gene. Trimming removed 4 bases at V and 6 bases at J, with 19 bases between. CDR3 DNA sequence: TGTGCCAGCAGCCCCGCCGGGACTCCTTTGCCCGGGGAGCTGTTTTTT. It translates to CASSPAGTPLPGELFF. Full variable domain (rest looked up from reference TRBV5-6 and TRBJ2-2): DAGVTQSPTHLIKTRGQQVTLRCSPKSGHDTVSWYQQALGQGPQFIFQYYEEEERQRGNFPDRFSGHQFPNYSSELNVNALLLGDSALYLCASSPAGTPLPGELFFGEGSRLTVL.

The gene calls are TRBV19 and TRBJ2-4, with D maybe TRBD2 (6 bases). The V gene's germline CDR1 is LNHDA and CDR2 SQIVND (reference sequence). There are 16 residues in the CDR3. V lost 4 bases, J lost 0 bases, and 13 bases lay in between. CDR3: CASSTPGDLAKNIQYF. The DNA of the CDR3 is TGTGCCAGTAGTACCCCGGGGGACCTAGCCAAAAACATTCAGTACTTC.

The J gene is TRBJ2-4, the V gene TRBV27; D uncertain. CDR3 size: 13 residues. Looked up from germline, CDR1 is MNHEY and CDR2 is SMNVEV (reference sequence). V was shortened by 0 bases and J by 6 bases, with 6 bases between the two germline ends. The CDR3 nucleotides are TGTGCCAGCAGTTTATCCCCCGGAAACATTCAGTACTTC. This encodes CASSLSPGNIQYF.

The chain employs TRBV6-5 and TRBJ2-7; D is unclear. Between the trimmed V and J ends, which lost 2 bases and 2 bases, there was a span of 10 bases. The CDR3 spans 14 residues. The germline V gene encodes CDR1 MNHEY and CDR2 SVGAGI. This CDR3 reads CASSYLTKPYEQYF. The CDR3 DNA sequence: TGTGCCAGCAGTTACCTTACTAAGCCCTACGAGCAGTACTTC.

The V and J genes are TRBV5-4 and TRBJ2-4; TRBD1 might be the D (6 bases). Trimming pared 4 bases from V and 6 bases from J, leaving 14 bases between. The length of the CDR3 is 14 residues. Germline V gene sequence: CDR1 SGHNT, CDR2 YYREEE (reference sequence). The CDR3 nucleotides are TGTGCCAGCAGCACGGGACAAAAGGGAAACATTCAGTACTTC. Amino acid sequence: CASSTGQKGNIQYF.

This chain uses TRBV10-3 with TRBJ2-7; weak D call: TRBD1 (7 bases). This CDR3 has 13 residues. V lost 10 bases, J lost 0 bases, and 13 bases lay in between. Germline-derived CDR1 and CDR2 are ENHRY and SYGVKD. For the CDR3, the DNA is TGTGCCAGCGGGACAGCCGTCTCCTACGAGCAGTACTTC. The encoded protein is CASGTAVSYEQYF.

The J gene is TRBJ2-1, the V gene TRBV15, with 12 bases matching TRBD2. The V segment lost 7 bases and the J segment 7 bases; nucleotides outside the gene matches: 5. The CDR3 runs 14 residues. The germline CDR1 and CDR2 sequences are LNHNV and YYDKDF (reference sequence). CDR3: CATKLAGGYNEQFF. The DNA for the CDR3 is TGTGCCACCAAGCTAGCGGGAGGGTATAATGAGCAGTTCTTC.

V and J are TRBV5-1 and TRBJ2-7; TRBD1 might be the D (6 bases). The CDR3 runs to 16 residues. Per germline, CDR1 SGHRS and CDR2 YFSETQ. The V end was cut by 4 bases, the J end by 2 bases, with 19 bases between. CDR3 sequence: CASSTNRDTFPYEQYF. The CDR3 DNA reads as TGCGCCAGCAGCACTAACCGGGACACTTTTCCCTACGAGCAGTACTTC.

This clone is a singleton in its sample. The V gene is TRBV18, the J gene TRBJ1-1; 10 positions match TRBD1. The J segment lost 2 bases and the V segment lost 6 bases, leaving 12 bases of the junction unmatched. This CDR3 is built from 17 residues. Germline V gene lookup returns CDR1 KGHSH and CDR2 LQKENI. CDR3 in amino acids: CASSPPGQGTANTEAFF. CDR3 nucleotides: TGTGCCAGCTCCCCGCCGGGACAGGGGACGGCTAACACTGAAGCTTTCTTT.

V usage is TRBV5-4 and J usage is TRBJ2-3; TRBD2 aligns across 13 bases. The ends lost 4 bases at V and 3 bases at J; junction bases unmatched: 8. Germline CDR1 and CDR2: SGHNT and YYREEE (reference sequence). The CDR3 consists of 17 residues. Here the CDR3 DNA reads TGTGCCAGCAGCCCCTCCGGACTAGCGGGAGTTACAGATACGCAGTATTTT. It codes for CASSPSGLAGVTDTQYF.

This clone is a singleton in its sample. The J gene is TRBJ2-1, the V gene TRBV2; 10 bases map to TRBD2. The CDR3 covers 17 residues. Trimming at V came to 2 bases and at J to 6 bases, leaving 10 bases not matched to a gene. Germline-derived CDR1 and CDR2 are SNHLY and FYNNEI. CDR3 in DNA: TGTGCCAGCAGTGAAATGTCTAGCGGGAGTTTAACCAATGAGCAGTTCTTC. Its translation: CASSEMSSGSLTNEQFF.

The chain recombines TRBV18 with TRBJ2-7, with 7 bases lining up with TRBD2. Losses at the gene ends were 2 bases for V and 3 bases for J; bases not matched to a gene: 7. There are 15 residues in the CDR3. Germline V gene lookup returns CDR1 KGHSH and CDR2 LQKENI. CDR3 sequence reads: CASSPGRERNYEQYF. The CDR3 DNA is TGTGCCAGCTCACCAGGGAGGGAGCGAAACTACGAGCAGTACTTC.

In DNA, the CDR3 is TGTGCCAGCAGCTGGGGACAGCGTAACTATGGCTACACCTTC. This gives the protein CASSWGQRNYGYTF. V is TRBV5-4 and J is TRBJ1-2, with 7 bases aligning to TRBD1. Unmatched junction bases numbered 3, after V lost 3 bases and J lost 1 base. The CDR3 consists of 14 residues. CDR1 and CDR2 from the germline V gene are SGHNT and YYREEE (reference sequence). The entire variable domain, with the rest obtained from reference TRBV5-4 and TRBJ1-2, is as follows: ETGVTQSPTHLIKTRGQQVTLRCSSQSGHNTVSWYQQALGQGPQFIFQYYREEENGRGNFPPRFSGLQFPNYSSELNVNALELDDSALYLCASSWGQRNYGYTFGSGTRLTVV.

This CDR3 reads CASSFLRGKTEAFF. The CDR3 DNA follows: TGTGCCAGCAGCTTCCTAAGGGGAAAAACTGAAGCTTTCTTT. The V call is TRBV28, the J call TRBJ1-1; D is possibly TRBD1 (5 bases). This CDR3 is built from 14 residues. Trimming cost V 6 bases and J 5 bases, with 16 bases left between them. Germline-derived CDR1 and CDR2 are MDHEN and SYDVKM.

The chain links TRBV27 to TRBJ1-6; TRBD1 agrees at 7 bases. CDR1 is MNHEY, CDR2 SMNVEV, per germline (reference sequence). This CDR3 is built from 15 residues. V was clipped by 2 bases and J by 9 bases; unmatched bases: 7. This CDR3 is CASSLQVRGFSPLHF. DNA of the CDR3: TGTGCCAGCAGTTTACAGGTCAGGGGGTTTTCACCCCTCCACTTT.

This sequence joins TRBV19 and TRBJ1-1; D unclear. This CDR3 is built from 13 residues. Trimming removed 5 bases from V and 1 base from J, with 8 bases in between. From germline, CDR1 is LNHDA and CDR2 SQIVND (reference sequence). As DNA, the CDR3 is TGTGCCAGTAGTGGACGGAAGAACACTGAAGCTTTCTTT. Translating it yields CASSGRKNTEAFF.

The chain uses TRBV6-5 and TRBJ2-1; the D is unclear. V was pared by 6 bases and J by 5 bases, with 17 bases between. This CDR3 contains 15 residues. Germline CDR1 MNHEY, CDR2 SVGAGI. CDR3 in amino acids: CASRKPLHADNEQFF. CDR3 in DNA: TGTGCCAGCAGGAAACCGCTTCATGCGGACAATGAGCAGTTCTTC.

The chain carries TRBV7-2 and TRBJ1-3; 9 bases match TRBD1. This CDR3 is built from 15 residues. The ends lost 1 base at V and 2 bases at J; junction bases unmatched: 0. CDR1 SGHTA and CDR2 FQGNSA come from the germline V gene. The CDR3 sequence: CASSLGQGAGNTIYF. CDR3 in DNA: TGTGCCAGCAGCTTAGGACAGGGGGCTGGAAACACCATATATTTT.

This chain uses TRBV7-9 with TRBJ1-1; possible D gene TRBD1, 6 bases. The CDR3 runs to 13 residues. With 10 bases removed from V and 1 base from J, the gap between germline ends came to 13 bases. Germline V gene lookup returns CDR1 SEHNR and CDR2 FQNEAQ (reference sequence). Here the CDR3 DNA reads TGTGCCACTACCCTGACAGGGAACACTGAAGCTTTCTTT. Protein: CATTLTGNTEAFF. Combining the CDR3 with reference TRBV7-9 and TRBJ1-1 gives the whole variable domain DTGVSQNPRHKITKRGQNVTFRCDPISEHNRLYWYRQTLGQGPEFLTYFQNEAQLEKSRLLSDRFSAERPKGSFSTLEIQRTEQGDSAMYLCATTLTGNTEAFFGQGTRLTVV.

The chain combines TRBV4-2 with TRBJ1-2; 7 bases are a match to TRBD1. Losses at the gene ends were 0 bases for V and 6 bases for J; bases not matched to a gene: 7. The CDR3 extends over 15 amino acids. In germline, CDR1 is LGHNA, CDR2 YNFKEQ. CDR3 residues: CASSQDEGAEDGYTF. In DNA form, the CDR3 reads TGTGCCAGCAGCCAAGATGAGGGGGCAGAAGATGGCTACACCTTC.

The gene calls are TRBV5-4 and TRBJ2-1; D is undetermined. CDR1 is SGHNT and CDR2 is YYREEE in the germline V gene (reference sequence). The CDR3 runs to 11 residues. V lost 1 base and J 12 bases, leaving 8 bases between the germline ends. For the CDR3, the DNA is TGTGCCAGCAGCTTGACCAGCCGGCAGTTCTTC. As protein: CASSLTSRQFF.

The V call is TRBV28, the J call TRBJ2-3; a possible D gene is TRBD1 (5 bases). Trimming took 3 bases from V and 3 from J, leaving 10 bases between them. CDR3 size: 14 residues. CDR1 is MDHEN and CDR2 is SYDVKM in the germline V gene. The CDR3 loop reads CASSFKTATDTQYF. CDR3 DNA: TGTGCCAGCAGTTTCAAGACAGCAACAGATACGCAGTATTTT.

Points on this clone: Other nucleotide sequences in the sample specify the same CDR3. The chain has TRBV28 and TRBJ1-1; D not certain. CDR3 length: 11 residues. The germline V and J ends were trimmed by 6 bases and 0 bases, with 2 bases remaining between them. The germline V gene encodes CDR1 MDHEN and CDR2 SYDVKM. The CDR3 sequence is CASRLNTEAFF. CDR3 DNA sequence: TGTGCCAGCAGATTGAACACTGAAGCTTTCTTT.

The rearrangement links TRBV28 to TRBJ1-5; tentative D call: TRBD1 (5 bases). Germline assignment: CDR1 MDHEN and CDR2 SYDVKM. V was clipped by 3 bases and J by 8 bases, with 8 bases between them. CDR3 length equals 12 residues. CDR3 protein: CASSFGGKPQHF. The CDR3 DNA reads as TGTGCCAGCAGTTTTGGGGGGAAGCCCCAGCATTTT.

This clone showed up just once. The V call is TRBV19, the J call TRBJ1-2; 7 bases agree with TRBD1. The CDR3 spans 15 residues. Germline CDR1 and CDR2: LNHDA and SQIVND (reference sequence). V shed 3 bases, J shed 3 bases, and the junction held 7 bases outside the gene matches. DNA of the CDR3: TGTGCCAGTAGTATTGTTGACAGGGTGTACTATGGCTACACCTTC. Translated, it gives CASSIVDRVYYGYTF.

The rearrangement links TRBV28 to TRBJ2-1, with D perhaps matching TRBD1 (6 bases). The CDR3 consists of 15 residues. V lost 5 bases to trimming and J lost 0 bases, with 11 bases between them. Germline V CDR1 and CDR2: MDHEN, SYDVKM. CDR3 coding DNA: TGTGCCAGCAGTCCACAGGGATCCTCCTACAATGAGCAGTTCTTC. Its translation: CASSPQGSSYNEQFF.